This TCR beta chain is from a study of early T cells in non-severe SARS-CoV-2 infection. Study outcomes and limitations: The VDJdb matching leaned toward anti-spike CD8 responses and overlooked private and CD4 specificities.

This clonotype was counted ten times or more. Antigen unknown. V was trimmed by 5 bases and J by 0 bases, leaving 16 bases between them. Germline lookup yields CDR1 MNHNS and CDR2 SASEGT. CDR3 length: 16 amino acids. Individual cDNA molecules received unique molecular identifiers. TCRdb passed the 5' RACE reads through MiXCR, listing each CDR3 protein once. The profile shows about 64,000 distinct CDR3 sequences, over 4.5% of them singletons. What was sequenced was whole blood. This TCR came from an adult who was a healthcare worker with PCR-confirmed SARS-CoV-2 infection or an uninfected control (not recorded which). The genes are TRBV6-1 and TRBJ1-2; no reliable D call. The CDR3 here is CASSLFSGNTNYGYTF. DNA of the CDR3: TGTGCCAGCAGTTTGTTTTCCGGGAATACTAACTATGGCTACACCTTC.